Each of the 13 T cell receptor beta chains below was sequenced from the same sample in a study of identical twins. Each CDR3 protein is one row after TCRdb ran MiXCR on the 5' RACE reads. This table holds nearly 250,000 distinct CDR3 sequences, approximately 7% found once. The same data also went into a second study, on yellow fever vaccine responses in identical twins.

Sample: memory (CD45RO+) T cells sorted from blood. The receptors shown here come from a woman aged 18 to 35 in good health.

The chain has TRBV27 and TRBJ2-1, with D unresolved. V shed 10 bases and J shed 0 bases, with 4 bases lying between them. The germline gives CDR1 MNHEY, CDR2 SMNVEV (reference sequence). The CDR3 is made up of 11 amino acids. The CDR3 coding sequence is TGTGCCACCCGCTCCTACAATGAGCAGTTCTTC. Translation: CATRSYNEQFF.

This clonotype turned up a few times. This sequence joins TRBV12-3 or TRBV12-4 and TRBJ2-4, with 8 bases matching TRBD2. With 6 bases clipped from V and 1 base from J, the junction kept 8 bases outside the gene matches. This CDR3 contains 16 residues. CDR3 bases: TGTGCCAGCAGCCTTAGCGGGATTCTTGCCAAAAACATTCAGTACTTC. Protein sequence: CASSLSGILAKNIQYF.

There are many counts of this clonotype. The chain couples TRBV21-1 to TRBJ2-2; TRBD1 was called by the table and not checked on the DNA. TRBV21-1 is a recognized pseudogene. The CDR3 runs to 15 residues. The CDR3 loop reads CASSPWGGHGGELFF. DNA of the CDR3: TGTGCCAGCAGCCCTTGGGGGGGGCACGGCGGGGAGCTGTTTTTT.

The V gene is TRBV6-1, the J gene TRBJ2-2; 7 bases are a match to TRBD2. This CDR3 is built from 16 residues. Germline loops: CDR1 MNHNS, CDR2 SASEGT. J lost 5 bases, V lost 1 base, and 7 bases had no gene match. CDR3 sequence reads: CASSEVRGSGTGELFF. CDR3 sequence (DNA): TGTGCCAGCAGTGAAGTACGCGGGAGCGGTACCGGGGAGCTGTTTTTT.

The chain links TRBV5-1 to TRBJ2-3; D not resolved. The CDR3 consists of 16 residues. V was cut by 1 base and J by 0 bases, with 12 bases left in between. Looked up from germline, CDR1 is SGHRS and CDR2 is YFSETQ. The CDR3 reads CASSLSTQASTDTQYF. The CDR3 DNA is TGCGCCAGCAGCTTGTCGACTCAAGCCAGCACAGATACGCAGTATTTT. Supplemented by reference TRBV5-1 and TRBJ2-3, the full variable domain reads KAGVTQTPRYLIKTRGQQVTLSCSPISGHRSVSWYQQTPGQGLQFLFEYFSETQRNKGNFPGRFSGRQFSNSRSEMNVSTLELGDSALYLCASSLSTQASTDTQYFGPGTRLTVL.

This clonotype turned up a few times. This chain joins TRBV12-3 or TRBV12-4 and TRBJ2-1; D gene unclear. CDR3 size: 14 residues. The V end lost 7 bases, the J end lost 8 bases, and 18 bases lay between the germline ends. The CDR3 loop is CASILGRVGDEQFF. As DNA, the CDR3 is TGTGCCAGCATCCTAGGCCGGGTTGGGGATGAGCAGTTCTTC.

This clonotype has only a few counts. This chain links TRBV20-1 with TRBJ2-3, with TRBD2 matching over 9 bases. CDR3 size: 16 residues. Losses at the gene ends were 5 bases for V and 2 bases for J; bases not matched to a gene: 11. The germline V gene has CDR1 DFQATT and CDR2 SNEGSKA (reference sequence). DNA for the CDR3: TGCAGTGCTTACTTTAATCTAGCGGGGATCACAGATACGCAGTATTTT. Its translation: CSAYFNLAGITDTQYF.

This clonotype was recorded at least ten times. Here the CDR3 reads CASSHEGAGTEAFF. In DNA form, the CDR3 reads TGTGCCAGCAGCCACGAGGGGGCGGGCACTGAAGCTTTCTTT. The chain carries TRBV3-1 and TRBJ1-1; the match to TRBD1 covers 7 bases. The germline V gene encodes CDR1 LGHDT and CDR2 YNNKEL (reference sequence). After removal of 3 bases from V and 4 bases from J, the junction contained 5 bases not matched to a gene. CDR3 size: 14 residues.

There are a few counts of this clonotype. The chain recombines TRBV29-1 with TRBJ2-7; 11 nucleotides align to TRBD1. V lost 4 bases and J lost 4; bases outside the gene matches: 6. CDR1 SQVTM and CDR2 ANQGSEA come from the germline V gene. The CDR3 extends over 14 amino acids. The CDR3 bases are TGCAGCGTTGGGGAGGACAGGGGGCTGTACGAGCAGTACTTC. Amino acid sequence: CSVGEDRGLYEQYF.

This clonotype has a count of ten or more. The V gene is TRBV5-1, the J gene TRBJ2-5, with D possibly matching TRBD2 (6 bases). The CDR3 loop spans 15 amino acids. Germline lookup yields CDR1 SGHRS and CDR2 YFSETQ. Trimming took 4 bases from V and 13 from J, leaving 26 bases between them. The CDR3 loop reads CASSPQLGSGAESYF. As DNA, the CDR3 is TGCGCCAGCAGCCCCCAATTGGGTAGCGGAGCAGAGTCGTACTTC.

This clonotype has ten or more counts. This rearrangement joins TRBV29-1 to TRBJ1-5; D gene unclear. The CDR3 sequence is 13 residues long. The ends were cut back, 2 bases at V and 0 bases at J, with 5 bases in the middle. Germline V gene lookup returns CDR1 SQVTM and CDR2 ANQGSEA. CDR3 sequence (DNA): TGCAGCGTTGAACTGAATAGCAATCAGCCCCAGCATTTT. Translation gives CSVELNSNQPQHF.

The sample holds many counts of this clonotype. The chain employs TRBV14 and TRBJ2-1, with 11 bases matching TRBD2. The V gene end was trimmed by 0 bases and the J gene end by 7 bases; junction bases not matched to a gene: 14. The germline V gene encodes CDR1 SGHDN and CDR2 FVKESK. This CDR3 is 19 amino acids long. The CDR3 loop is CASSQDFGGSGRAVNEQFF. The CDR3 DNA follows: TGTGCCAGCAGCCAAGATTTCGGGGGTAGCGGGAGGGCCGTGAATGAGCAGTTCTTC. The full variable domain, with the rest looked up from reference TRBV14 and TRBJ2-1, is EAGVTQFPSHSVIEKGQTVTLRCDPISGHDNLYWYRRVMGKEIKFLLHFVKESKQDESGMPNNRFLAERTGGTYSTLKVQPAELEDSGVYFCASSQDFGGSGRAVNEQFFGPGTRLTVL.

The genes are TRBV5-1 and TRBJ2-3, with TRBD2 matching over 8 bases. Germline V lookup: CDR1 SGHRS, CDR2 YFSETQ. CDR3 size: 17 residues. V shed 0 bases and J 2 bases; nucleotides not matched to a gene: 8. DNA of the CDR3: TGCGCCAGCAGCTTGGCGGAGTATAGCGGGACCACAGATACGCAGTATTTT. Residues: CASSLAEYSGTTDTQYF.